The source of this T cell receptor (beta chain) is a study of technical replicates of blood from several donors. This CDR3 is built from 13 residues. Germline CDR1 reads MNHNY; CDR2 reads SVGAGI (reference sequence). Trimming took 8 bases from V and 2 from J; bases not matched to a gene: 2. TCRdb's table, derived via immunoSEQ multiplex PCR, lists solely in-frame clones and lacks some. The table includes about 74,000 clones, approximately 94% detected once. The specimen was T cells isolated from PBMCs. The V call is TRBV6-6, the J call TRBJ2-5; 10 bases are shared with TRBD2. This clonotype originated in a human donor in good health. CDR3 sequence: CASLLAGQETQYF. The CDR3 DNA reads TGTGCCAGCTTACTAGCGGGGCAAGAGACCCAGTACTTC.